This T cell receptor (beta chain) emerged from a study of blood T cell repertoires in COVID-19. Using immunoSEQ multiplex PCR, the repertoire was profiled, and TCRdb retains in-frame clones only, with some absent. The top ten hold around 44% of the sample, which has about 44,000 clones, 80% to 90% seen once. Material: peripheral blood. The clonotype was recovered from a human donor in a cohort sampled during active COVID-19.

The CDR3 loop is CASSSDRGEAFF. CDR3 nucleotides: TGTGCCAGCAGCTCGGACAGGGGTGAAGCTTTCTTT. The V call is TRBV7-9, the J call TRBJ1-1; the match to TRBD1 covers 9 bases. The J segment lost 7 bases and the V segment lost 4 bases, leaving 1 base of the junction unmatched. The CDR3 is 12 residues long. Per germline, CDR1 SEHNR and CDR2 FQNEAQ (reference sequence).